One TCR beta chain is described in this entry. Primers for the PCR totalled 60 Vbeta and 13 Jbeta. Sequenced by immunoSEQ multiplex PCR; TCRdb stores in-frame clones only, minus some. The sample lists approximately 170,000 clones, 60% to 80% occurring once. While unrecorded immune exposures were likely, the donors were nominally healthy when sampled. This sample stems from a study of cytomegalovirus exposure and HLA in healthy donors. The germline V and J ends were trimmed by 2 bases and 2 bases, with 13 bases remaining between them. CDR1 SGHVS and CDR2 FQNEAQ come from the germline V gene. CDR3 length equals 15 residues.

The chain is built from TRBV7-8 and TRBJ2-7; no definite D call. Sequencing was performed on PBMCs. The TCR sequence derives from a male donor in good health and CMV-seronegative. CDR3 region: CASSLIETSTYEQYF. Here the CDR3 DNA reads TGTGCCAGCAGCTTAATAGAGACATCCACCTACGAGCAGTACTTC. Together with reference TRBV7-8 and TRBJ2-7, the CDR3 gives the full variable domain: GAGVSQSPRYKVAKRGQDVALRCDPISGHVSLFWYQQALGQGPEFLTYFQNEAQLDKSGLPSDRFFAERPEGSVSTLKIQRTQQEDSAVYLCASSLIETSTYEQYFGPGTRLTVT.